This T cell receptor beta chain was documented in a study of cytomegalovirus exposure and HLA in healthy donors. This clone has only a few counts. The germline V gene encodes CDR1 SQVTM and CDR2 ANQGSEA. This CDR3 has 17 residues. Trimming took 4 bases from V and 0 from J, leaving 20 bases between them. The PCR employed 60 Vbeta primers together with 13 Jbeta primers. Using immunoSEQ multiplex PCR, the repertoire was profiled, and TCRdb retains in-frame clones only, with some absent. The data hold roughly 70,000 clones, with just under 75% observed a single time. The receptor's source is a human donor in good health. This chain links TRBV29-1 with TRBJ2-3; possibly TRBD1 for D (5 bases). The sequenced sample was PBMCs. The CDR3 spells CSVGAGADPTSTDTQYF. DNA for the CDR3: TGCAGCGTTGGGGCTGGGGCTGACCCCACCAGCACAGATACGCAGTATTTT.